Only a few counts were recorded for the clone carrying this T cell receptor beta chain. In TCRdb, the reads were re-called with MiXCR into one record per CDR3 protein. The profile shows about 440,000 distinct CDR3 sequences, approximately 31% of them singletons. These data are taken from a study of T cell repertoires in cytomegalovirus infection. The CDR3 loop spans 14 amino acids. Per germline, CDR1 ENHRY and CDR2 SYGVKD. With V trimmed by 6 bases and J by 2 bases, 1 base remained unmatched. What was sequenced was PBMCs. The TCR was taken from a human donor in good health (CMV status not recorded). Some clones in this sample may be carry-over from other donors' samples. The gene calls are TRBV10-3 and TRBJ2-3, with TRBD2 identical over 11 bases. CDR3 in amino acids: CAIRGLAVTDTQYF. The CDR3, as DNA: TGTGCCATCAGGGGACTAGCGGTCACAGATACGCAGTATTTT.